These 24 T cell receptor beta chains came from one sample sequenced in a study of tumor-infiltrating lymphocytes in primary liver carcinoma. TCR beta cDNA was prepared out of 450 to 500 ng total RNA by means of a constant-region primer. Slightly modified ARM-PCR with three nested multiplex PCR rounds yielded TCR beta libraries. For approximately 9 cycles apiece, the opening two PCR rounds ran with TRBV1-TRBV30 forward primers and a C-beta reverse primer. TCRdb processed the multiplex PCR reads anew with MiXCR; each CDR3 protein has one entry. Of fewer than 400,000 distinct CDR3 sequences listed, 65% are singletons. The study extracted blood RNA from unsorted whole blood and also extracted germline DNA. Sequenced: peripheral blood. These receptor sequences come from a man aged 35-49 years with primary liver carcinoma and hepatitis B virus infection.

About this clonotype: An end of the junction differs from the germline gene, which may be a read error. The rearrangement joins TRBV6-4 to TRBJ1-1; 7 nucleotides match TRBD1. CDR3 length equals 13 residues. Germline V gives CDR1 MRHNA, CDR2 SNTAGT. This CDR3 is CAISDRDGTEAFF. CDR3 nucleotide sequence: TGTGCCATCAGTGACAGGGACGGCACTGAAGCTTTCTTT.

This clonotype was seen many times. V and J are TRBV6-5 and TRBJ2-3, with TRBD2 identical over 8 bases. Germline-derived CDR1 and CDR2 are MNHEY and SVGAGI. The CDR3 covers 14 residues. Losses at the gene ends were 6 bases for V and 2 bases for J; bases not matched to a gene: 4. The CDR3, as DNA: TGTGCCAGCAGATTAGCGGGGACCACAGATACGCAGTATTTT. As protein: CASRLAGTTDTQYF.

To note about this clonotype: With a much larger clone just one base away, this may be a read error. The rearrangement uses TRBV12-3 or TRBV12-4 and TRBJ2-3; 8 nucleotides line up with TRBD2. Trimming removed 6 bases from V and 4 bases from J; junction bases left unmatched: 9. This CDR3 has 15 residues. This CDR3 is CASRILAVGADTQYF. The CDR3 DNA sequence: TGTGCCAGCAGGATACTAGCGGTAGGGGCAGATACGCAGTATTTT.

As concerns this clonotype: The junction and the germline gene differ at one end; a read error may be behind it. The chain recombines TRBV29-1 with TRBJ2-3; TRBD2 matches at 8 bases. Germline values: CDR1 SQVTM, CDR2 ANQGSEA. The CDR3 runs to 14 residues. The CDR3 loop is CSVVPRTSTDAQYF. In DNA, the CDR3 is TGCAGCGTTGTTCCGAGGACTAGCACAGATGCGCAGTATTTT.

On this clonotype: This may come from a read error, since a much larger clone is one base off. The V call is TRBV6-5, the J call TRBJ2-3; D gene ambiguous. The CDR3 loop spans 15 amino acids. CDR1 and CDR2 (germline): MNHEY, SVGAGI. This chain's CDR3 is CDSSYSDPSTDTQYF. Written as DNA, the CDR3 is TGTGACAGCAGTTACTCAGACCCTAGCACAGATACGCAGTATTTT.

The chain has TRBV5-1 and TRBJ2-7, with D perhaps TRBD1 or TRBD2 (5 bases each). The V end lost 2 bases, the J end lost 5 bases, and 17 bases lay between the germline ends. Per germline, CDR1 SGHRS and CDR2 YFSETQ. This CDR3 region has 15 residues. The CDR3 bases are TGCGCCAGCAGCTTACAGACAAGGGGACGGGACGAGCAGTACTTC. Amino acids: CASSLQTRGRDEQYF.

In its sample, this clonotype was seen a few times. The chain links TRBV12-3 or TRBV12-4 to TRBJ1-1; tentative D call: TRBD1 (5 bases). The V end was cut by 1 base, the J end by 6 bases, with 6 bases between. CDR3 length: 12 amino acids. As DNA, the CDR3 is TGTGCCAGCAGTTTAGAGGGGCCTGAAGCTTTCTTT. As protein: CASSLEGPEAFF.

Comment on this clonotype: A read error may explain this, as a much larger clone is one base away. The V gene is TRBV6-6, the J gene TRBJ2-3, with D unresolved. The CDR3 is 12 amino acids. The germline V gene encodes CDR1 MNHNY and CDR2 SVGAGI (reference sequence). CDR3 protein: CVSSYSSDTQYF. The CDR3 DNA reads TGTGTCAGCAGTTACTCATCAGATACGCAGTATTTT.

V usage is TRBV11-2 and J usage is TRBJ2-1; weak D call: TRBD1 (5 bases). Germline V gene lookup returns CDR1 SGHAT and CDR2 FQNNGV. V lost 5 bases, J lost 3 bases, and 17 bases lay in between. The CDR3 has 16 residues. The CDR3 nucleotides are TGTGCCAGCAGCGTTAGGCTACAGGAGAGCTACAATGAGCAGTTCTTC. Its translation is CASSVRLQESYNEQFF. Combining the CDR3 with reference TRBV11-2 and TRBJ2-1 gives the whole variable domain EAGVAQSPRYKIIEKRQSVAFWCNPISGHATLYWYQQILGQGPKLLIQFQNNGVVDDSQLPKDRFSAERLKGVDSTLKIQPAKLEDSAVYLCASSVRLQESYNEQFFGPGTRLTVL.

Details on this clonotype: One end of the junction varies from germline; a read error may be responsible. The chain uses TRBV4-2 and TRBJ1-4, with D hard to call. The germline CDR1 and CDR2 sequences are LGHNA and YNFKEQ. The CDR3 length is 17 residues. The CDR3 loop is CASSPRNWAQMNEKLFF. CDR3 DNA: TGTGCCAGTAGCCCCCGAAATTGGGCCCAAATGAATGAAAAACTGTTTTTT.

With regard to this clonotype: A much larger clone differs from this one at a single base, so this may be a read error. This sequence joins TRBV5-5 and TRBJ2-1; no clear D gene. CDR1 SGHKS and CDR2 YYEKEE come from the germline V gene (reference sequence). The CDR3 spans 16 residues. Trimming stripped 0 bases from V and 7 bases from J, with 17 bases between. The CDR3 region is CASSLAVMPLKNEQFF. CDR3 in DNA: TGTGCCAGCAGCTTGGCAGTGATGCCCTTAAAGAATGAGCAGTTCTTC.

The count of this clonotype is one. CDR3 nucleotide sequence: TGTGCCAGCAGCTTGGGCATGTGGGCCTTAAGCTCCTACAATGAGCAGTTCTTC. It encodes CASSLGMWALSSYNEQFF. V is TRBV5-4 and J is TRBJ2-1; D remains ambiguous. This CDR3 is built from 18 residues. Germline loops: CDR1 SGHNT, CDR2 YYREEE (reference sequence). The ends were cut back, 0 bases at V and 0 bases at J, with 16 bases in the middle.

Comments on this clonotype: Without the conserved terminal phenylalanine or tryptophan, this CDR3 likely stems from a read error. Because the CDR3's place on the DNA is in doubt, the DNA is left out and the CDR3 is given as listed by TCRdb. The V call is TRBV4-2, the J call TRBJ1-1; the DNA was not used to check the table's D call, TRBD1. Looked up from germline, CDR1 is LGHNA and CDR2 is YNFKEQ. The CDR3 length is 17 residues, termini included. CDR3 in amino acids: CASSQDTGQGVGTETFY.

Remarks on this clonotype: The CDR3 ends on some other residue instead of the conserved phenylalanine or tryptophan, so this is likely a read error. This sequence joins TRBV20-1 and TRBJ1-5; 7 bases line up with TRBD1. This CDR3 contains 14 residues. Losses at the gene ends were 5 bases for V and 0 bases for J; bases not matched to a gene: 4. Germline CDR1 and CDR2: DFQATT and SNEGSKA (reference sequence). CDR3 sequence: CSAQTGNSNQPQHL. The CDR3 bases are TGCAGTGCTCAGACAGGGAATAGCAATCAGCCCCAGCATCTT.

This clonotype appeared a few times. The CDR3 loop is CASIAALGLAGESADTQYF. The CDR3 DNA sequence: TGTGCCAGCATCGCCGCCCTGGGACTAGCGGGAGAGAGCGCAGATACGCAGTATTTT. The gene calls are TRBV6-1 and TRBJ2-3; 14 nucleotides align to TRBD2. Germline trimming cut 7 bases from V and 4 bases from J; bases unmatched to any gene: 16. The CDR3 contains 19 residues. Germline values: CDR1 MNHNS, CDR2 SASEGT.

With regard to this clonotype: Given the absence of the conserved phenylalanine or tryptophan at the CDR3 end, a read error is likely. The rearrangement joins TRBV29-1 to TRBJ2-3; D unresolved. Deletions cut 7 bases from V and 4 bases from J, with 18 bases between. CDR3 size: 14 residues. Germline CDR1 SQVTM, CDR2 ANQGSEA. The chain's CDR3 is CSAPPSMVSDTQYL. CDR3 in DNA: TGCAGCGCCCCCCCGTCTATGGTTTCAGATACGCAGTATTTA.

As to this clonotype: Given a much more abundant clone one base away, this may be a read error. The J gene is TRBJ2-7, the V gene TRBV6-2 or TRBV6-3, with 8 bases aligning to TRBD1. The length of the CDR3 is 16 residues. Trimming at V came to 7 bases and at J to 3 bases, leaving 14 bases not matched to a gene. Germline lookup yields CDR1 MNHEY and CDR2 SVGEGT. The CDR3 reads CASTFRTGRMYYEQYF. CDR3 DNA sequence: TGTGCCAGCACCTTTAGGACAGGGCGGATGTACTACGAGCAGTACTTC.

This clonotype was seen ten or more times. The J gene is TRBJ2-5, the V gene TRBV5-4; 13 nucleotides align to TRBD2. The length of the CDR3 is 16 residues. Losses at the gene ends were 2 bases for V and 5 bases for J; bases not matched to a gene: 6. Germline lookup yields CDR1 SGHNT and CDR2 YYREEE (reference sequence). CDR3 amino acids: CASSFGLAGASETQYF. CDR3 DNA sequence: TGTGCCAGCAGCTTCGGACTAGCGGGAGCGTCGGAGACCCAGTACTTC.

This clonotype occurred once. Sequence at one end of the junction differs from germline and may be a read error. The chain is built from TRBV28 and TRBJ2-4; D not resolved. Per germline, CDR1 MDHEN and CDR2 SYDVKM. The length of the CDR3 is 15 residues. The CDR3 reads CASSPPGLAGNTQYF. The CDR3 nucleotides read TGTGCCAGCAGCCCTCCCGGGTTGGCCGGAAACACTCAGTACTTC.

This clonotype appeared many times. The chain has TRBV12-3 or TRBV12-4 and TRBJ1-5; a possible D gene is TRBD1 (6 bases). V was cut by 3 bases and J by 5 bases, with 11 bases left in between. This CDR3 comprises 14 residues. The CDR3 coding sequence is TGTGCCAGCAGTTTCCAGGGGTCCCATCAGCCCCAGCATTTT. Amino acids: CASSFQGSHQPQHF.

Of note for this clonotype: This may be a read error, as it is one base from a much larger clone. The gene calls are TRBV14 and TRBJ2-1; TRBD2 aligns across 9 bases. The CDR3 consists of 16 residues. CDR1 is SGHDN and CDR2 is FVKESK in the germline V gene. CDR3 residues: CASSQVRLADYDEQFF. Here the CDR3 DNA reads TGTGCCAGCAGCCAAGTACGACTAGCGGACTACGATGAGCAGTTCTTC.

Regarding this clonotype: One end of the junction does not line up with germline, which may come from a read error. The chain carries TRBV29-1 and TRBJ2-7; D perhaps matches TRBD2 (5 bases). This CDR3 has 12 amino acids. Germline V gene sequence: CDR1 SQVTM, CDR2 ANQGSEA. CDR3 bases: TGCAGCGTTAGGGAGCCATCCTACGAGCAATACTTC. Amino acid sequence: CSVREPSYEQYF.

Regarding this clonotype: Mismatch with germline at one junction end may stem from a read error. The chain is built from TRBV11-2 and TRBJ2-3, with 7 bases that match TRBD1. The germline V gene has CDR1 SGHAT and CDR2 FQNNGV. CDR3 length equals 15 residues. The CDR3 nucleotides are TGTGTCAGTAGCTTAGGGGGCGGGCCCACAGATACGCAATATTTT. The encoded protein is CVSSLGGGPTDTQYF.

Of note for this clonotype: Just one base apart from a much larger clone, this may be a read error. V and J are TRBV5-4 and TRBJ2-5; 7 positions agree with TRBD1. Losses at the gene ends were 4 bases for V and 5 bases for J; bases not matched to a gene: 5. The CDR3 loop spans 13 amino acids. Germline assignment: CDR1 SGHNT and CDR2 YYREEE (reference sequence). The CDR3 nucleotides read TGTGCCAGCAGCCGGGACAGTAATGAGACCCAGTACTTC. Its translation: CASSRDSNETQYF. Filled out from reference TRBV5-4 and TRBJ2-5, the complete variable domain reads ETGVTQSPTHLIKTRGQQVTLRCSSQSGHNTVSWYQQALGQGPQFIFQYYREEENGRGNFPPRFSGLQFPNYSSELNVNALELDDSALYLCASSRDSNETQYFGPGTRLLVL.